This T cell receptor (beta chain) derives from a study of T cell responses to AZD1222 COVID-19 vaccine. Study-level points and caveats: It should be noted that donors were predominantly white British and more often female, and clonal diversity was possibly underestimated. No repertoire was sampled before or during the peak T cell response, only after it.

In regard to this clone: As yet, its antigen is unknown.

The CDR3 has 15 amino acids. V was trimmed by 0 bases and J by 7 bases, leaving 14 bases between them. The protocol was immunoSEQ multiplex PCR, while the TCRdb copy is restricted to in-frame clones and leaves out a portion. Counted here are tens of thousands of clones, about nine tenths occurring once; the ten biggest clones make up 15% to 20%. The receptor was isolated from an adult who received the AZD1222 COVID-19 vaccine. The chain joins TRBV5-3 to TRBJ1-5; maybe TRBD1 (6 bases). TRBV5-3 is filed as an ORF, its function uncertain. Here the sequenced sample was peripheral blood, taken 28 days after the second AZD1222 dose. The CDR3 DNA reads TGTGCCAGAAGCTTGGTAGGGACAATCCCCCAGCCCCAGCATTTT. Protein: CARSLVGTIPQPQHF.